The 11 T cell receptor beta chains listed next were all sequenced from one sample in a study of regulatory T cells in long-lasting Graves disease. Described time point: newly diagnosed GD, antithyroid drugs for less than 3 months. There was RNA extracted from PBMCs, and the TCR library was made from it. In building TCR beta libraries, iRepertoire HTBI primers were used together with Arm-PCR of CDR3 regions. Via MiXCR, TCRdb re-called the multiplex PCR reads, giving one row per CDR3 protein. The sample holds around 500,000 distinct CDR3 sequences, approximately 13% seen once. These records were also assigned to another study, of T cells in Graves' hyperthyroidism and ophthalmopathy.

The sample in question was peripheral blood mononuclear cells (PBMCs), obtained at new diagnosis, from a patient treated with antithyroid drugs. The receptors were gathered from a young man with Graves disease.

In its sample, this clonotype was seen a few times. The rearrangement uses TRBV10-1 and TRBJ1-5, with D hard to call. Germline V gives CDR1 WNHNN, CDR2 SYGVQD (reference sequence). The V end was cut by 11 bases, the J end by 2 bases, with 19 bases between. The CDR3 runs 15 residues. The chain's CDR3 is CASLPPATGNQPQHF. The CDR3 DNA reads TGCGCCTCCCTCCCCCCAGCGACGGGCAATCAGCCCCAGCATTTT.

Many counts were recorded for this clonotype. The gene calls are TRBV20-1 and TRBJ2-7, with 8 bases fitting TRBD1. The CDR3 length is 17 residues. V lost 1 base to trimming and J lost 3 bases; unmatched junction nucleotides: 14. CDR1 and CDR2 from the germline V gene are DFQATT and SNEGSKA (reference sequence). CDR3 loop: CSARGGWTGSMVYEQYF. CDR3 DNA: TGCAGTGCTAGAGGGGGTTGGACAGGGTCGATGGTCTACGAGCAGTACTTC.

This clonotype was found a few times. CDR3 sequence: CASSEGGGLATQETQYF. The CDR3 DNA is TGTGCCAGCAGTGAAGGGGGTGGACTAGCTACCCAAGAGACCCAGTACTTC. The rearrangement uses TRBV6-1 and TRBJ2-5, with 8 nucleotides matching TRBD2. CDR3 length: 17 residues. After removal of 1 base from V and 1 base from J, the junction contained 8 bases not matched to a gene. Germline CDR1 reads MNHNS; CDR2 reads SASEGT.

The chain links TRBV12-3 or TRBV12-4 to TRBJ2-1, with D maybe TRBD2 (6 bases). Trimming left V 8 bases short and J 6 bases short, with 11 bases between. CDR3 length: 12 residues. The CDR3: CASCEGLNEQFF. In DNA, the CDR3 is TGTGCCAGCTGCGAGGGACTCAATGAGCAGTTCTTC.

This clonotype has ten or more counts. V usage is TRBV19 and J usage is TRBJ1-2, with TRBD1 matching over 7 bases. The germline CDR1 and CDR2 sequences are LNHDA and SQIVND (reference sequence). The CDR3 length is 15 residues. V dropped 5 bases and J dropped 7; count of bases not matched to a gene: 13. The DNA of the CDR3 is TGTGCCAGTAGTTTTCGGGACAGTCGGGCCGGTGGCTACACCTTC. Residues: CASSFRDSRAGGYTF.

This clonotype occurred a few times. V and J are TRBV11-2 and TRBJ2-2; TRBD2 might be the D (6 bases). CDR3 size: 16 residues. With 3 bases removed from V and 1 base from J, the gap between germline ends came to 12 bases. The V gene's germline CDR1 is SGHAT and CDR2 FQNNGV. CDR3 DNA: TGTGCCAGCAGCTTCCGAGGGGAGGTGAACACCGGGGAGCTGTTTTTT. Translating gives CASSFRGEVNTGELFF.

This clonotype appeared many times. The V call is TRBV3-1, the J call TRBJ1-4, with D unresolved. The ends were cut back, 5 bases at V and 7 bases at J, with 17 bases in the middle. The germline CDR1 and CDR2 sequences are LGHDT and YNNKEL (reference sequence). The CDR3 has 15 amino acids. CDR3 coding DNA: TGTGCCAGCAGCGAAGCCGATGTACCGACTGAAAAACTGTTTTTT. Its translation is CASSEADVPTEKLFF.

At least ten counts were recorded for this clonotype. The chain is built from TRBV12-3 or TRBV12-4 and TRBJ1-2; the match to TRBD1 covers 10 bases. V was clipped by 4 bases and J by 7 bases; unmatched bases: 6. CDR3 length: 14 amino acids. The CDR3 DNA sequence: TGTGCCAGCAGTTCTGACAGGGGGCTTCGTGGCTACACCTTC. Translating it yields CASSSDRGLRGYTF.

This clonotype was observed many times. Written as DNA, the CDR3 is TGCGCCAGCAGTGAGGGGGGTAGCAGGAGAGGGCGTGAGCAGTTCTTC. It is translated as CASSEGGSRRGREQFF. V gene TRBV10-1 combines with J gene TRBJ2-1; either TRBD1 or TRBD2 may fit D (5 bases each). Germline CDR1 and CDR2: WNHNN and SYGVQD (reference sequence). The V end was cut by 2 bases, the J end by 9 bases, with 20 bases between. This CDR3 has 16 residues.

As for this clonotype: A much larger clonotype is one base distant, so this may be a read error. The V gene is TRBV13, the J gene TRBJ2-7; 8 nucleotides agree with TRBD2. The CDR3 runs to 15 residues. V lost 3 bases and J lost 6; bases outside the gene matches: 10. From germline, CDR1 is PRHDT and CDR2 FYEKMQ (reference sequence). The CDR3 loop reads CASSFREGDPCEQYF. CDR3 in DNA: TGTGCCAGCAGCTTCCGGGAGGGCGATCCCTGCGAGCAGTACTTC.

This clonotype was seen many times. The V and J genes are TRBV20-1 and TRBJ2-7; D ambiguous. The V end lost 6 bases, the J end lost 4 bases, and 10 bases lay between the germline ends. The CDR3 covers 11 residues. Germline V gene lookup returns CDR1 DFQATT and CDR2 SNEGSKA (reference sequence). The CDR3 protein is CSAPSLYEQYF. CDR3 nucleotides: TGCAGTGCCCCTTCCCTTTACGAGCAGTACTTC.